The 27 T cell receptor beta chains given below trace back to one sample, sequenced in a study. MiXCR was run by TCRdb on the RT-PCR reads, yielding one entry per CDR3 protein. The sample includes approximately 720,000 distinct CDR3 sequences, approximately 15% of them seen just once. The sequenced sample consisted of memory CD4+ T cells from blood. The receptors shown here come from a female donor in good health, serving as a healthy control.

This clonotype was observed at least ten times. V and J are TRBV12-3 or TRBV12-4 and TRBJ1-2; 7 positions agree with TRBD1. The ends lost 6 bases at V and 0 bases at J; junction bases unmatched: 7. The CDR3 spans 15 residues. This CDR3 reads CASRPGQLSNYGYTF. The CDR3 nucleotides read TGTGCCAGCAGACCGGGACAGCTCTCTAACTATGGCTACACCTTC.

The chain combines TRBV20-1 with TRBJ1-1, with 9 positions matching TRBD1. The CDR3 runs 12 residues. Germline V gives CDR1 DFQATT, CDR2 SNEGSKA (reference sequence). The CDR3 DNA follows: TGCAGGGTCGGGACAGGGCGGACTGAAGCTTTCTTT. This encodes CRVGTGRTEAFF.

This clonotype was found a few times. J is TRBJ1-6 and V is TRBV20-1; a weak D match, TRBD1 (6 bases). Trimming stripped 6 bases from V and 0 bases from J, with 15 bases between. The CDR3 consists of 16 residues. Germline V gene sequence: CDR1 DFQATT, CDR2 SNEGSKA (reference sequence). The CDR3 reads CSAESQGSSYNSPLHF. The CDR3 DNA sequence: TGCAGTGCCGAGAGCCAGGGGAGCTCCTATAATTCACCCCTCCACTTT.

The table lists this clonotype with many counts. This chain uses TRBV5-1 with TRBJ2-7; possible D gene TRBD1, 6 bases. The CDR3 sequence is 13 residues long. From germline, CDR1 is SGHRS and CDR2 YFSETQ. Trimming stripped 8 bases from V and 6 bases from J, with 18 bases between. The CDR3 is CASAGDPNGEQYF. The CDR3 DNA is TGCGCCAGTGCAGGGGACCCGAACGGCGAGCAGTACTTC.

The rearrangement links TRBV6-1 to TRBJ2-7; D may correspond to TRBD1 or TRBD2 (5 bases each). The CDR3 is made up of 13 amino acids. Trimming removed 6 bases from V and 3 bases from J, with 12 bases in between. Per germline, CDR1 MNHNS and CDR2 SASEGT. In DNA form, the CDR3 reads TGTGCCAGCAGGTTGGGGGTTTACTACGAGCAGTACTTC. This encodes CASRLGVYYEQYF.

In this sample, this clonotype turned up a few times. V is TRBV5-4 and J is TRBJ2-2, with 7 bases that match TRBD1. The CDR3 consists of 14 residues. The germline V gene encodes CDR1 SGHNT and CDR2 YYREEE (reference sequence). Trimming at V came to 4 bases and at J to 3 bases, leaving 3 bases not matched to a gene. This CDR3 is CASSRGQDTGELFF. CDR3 coding DNA: TGTGCCAGCAGCCGAGGACAGGACACCGGGGAGCTGTTTTTT. The variable domain in full, with the rest retrieved from reference TRBV5-4 and TRBJ2-2, is ETGVTQSPTHLIKTRGQQVTLRCSSQSGHNTVSWYQQALGQGPQFIFQYYREEENGRGNFPPRFSGLQFPNYSSELNVNALELDDSALYLCASSRGQDTGELFFGEGSRLTVL.

The chain uses TRBV6-1 and TRBJ2-5; tentatively, D is TRBD2 (5 bases). This CDR3 contains 14 residues. Germline V CDR1 and CDR2: MNHNS, SASEGT. V lost 2 bases and J lost 4, with 11 bases in between. The DNA of the CDR3 is TGTGCCAGCAGTGAAAGCGGACTCGGAGAGACCCAGTACTTC. Encoded protein: CASSESGLGETQYF.

A few counts support this clonotype. CDR3 nucleotide sequence: TGTGCCAGCAGTGCACAGGGACAAGAGACCCAGTACTTC. This sequence encodes CASSAQGQETQYF. This rearrangement joins TRBV5-4 to TRBJ2-5, with D maybe TRBD1 (6 bases). The germline gives CDR1 SGHNT, CDR2 YYREEE (reference sequence). V shed 5 bases and J shed 2 bases, with 10 bases lying between them. The CDR3 consists of 13 residues.

This clonotype was recorded a few times. The chain employs TRBV4-1 and TRBJ1-1, with TRBD1 matching 8 bases. The CDR3 sequence is 16 residues long. Trimming took 2 bases from V and 2 from J; bases not matched to a gene: 7. The V gene's germline CDR1 is MGHRA and CDR2 YSYEKL. Here the CDR3 reads CASSQNTGTGNTEAFF. The CDR3 DNA reads as TGCGCCAGCAGCCAAAACACCGGGACAGGAAACACTGAAGCTTTCTTT.

This clonotype was picked up a small number of times. This rearrangement joins TRBV4-1 to TRBJ1-1; TRBD1 matches 8 bases. CDR1 is MGHRA, CDR2 YSYEKL, per germline. This CDR3 is 15 amino acids long. With 2 bases clipped from V and 2 bases from J, the junction kept 4 bases outside the gene matches. CDR3 nucleotides: TGCGCCAGCAGCCAAATGGACAGGGTAAACACTGAAGCTTTCTTT. Translating it yields CASSQMDRVNTEAFF.

This clonotype was detected a few times. V usage is TRBV10-3 and J usage is TRBJ1-5, with 9 bases aligning to TRBD1. The CDR3 has 16 residues. Trimming cost V 3 bases and J 4 bases; bases outside gene matches: 7. Per germline, CDR1 ENHRY and CDR2 SYGVKD. The DNA of the CDR3 is TGTGCCATCAGTGAAGGGACAGGGTATACAAATCAGCCCCAGCATTTT. Its protein is CAISEGTGYTNQPQHF.

The rearrangement links TRBV7-9 to TRBJ2-1; 9 nucleotides agree with TRBD2. Germline assignment: CDR1 SEHNR and CDR2 FQNEAQ (reference sequence). With 3 bases clipped from V and 15 bases from J, the junction kept 3 bases outside the gene matches. The CDR3 is 11 residues long. DNA for the CDR3: TGTGCCAGCAGCTTTGGGACTAGCATGTTCTTC. Translation: CASSFGTSMFF.

This clonotype was picked up many times. The V gene is TRBV20-1, the J gene TRBJ1-1, with 7 bases aligning to TRBD1. This CDR3 contains 14 residues. V was pared by 3 bases and J by 4 bases, with 8 bases of the junction left unmatched. Looked up from germline, CDR1 is DFQATT and CDR2 is SNEGSKA (reference sequence). The chain's CDR3 is CSASPGPGGTEAFF. CDR3 bases: TGCAGTGCTAGTCCCGGCCCAGGGGGCACTGAAGCTTTCTTT.

The table lists this clonotype with many counts. This chain joins TRBV12-3 or TRBV12-4 and TRBJ1-5, with D perhaps TRBD1 (6 bases). The CDR3 runs to 15 residues. V lost 6 bases and J lost 7, with 19 bases in between. The CDR3 here is CASRFEGGGVQPQHF. In nucleotides, the CDR3 is TGTGCCAGCAGGTTTGAAGGGGGTGGTGTACAGCCCCAGCATTTT.

This clonotype was seen a few times. This sequence joins TRBV6-2 or TRBV6-3 and TRBJ2-7; TRBD2 matches at 8 bases. Germline V gives CDR1 MNHEY, CDR2 SVGEGT. The CDR3 is made up of 16 amino acids. V lost 6 bases, J lost 2 bases, and 12 bases stayed unmatched. The CDR3 coding sequence is TGTGCCAGCAGGCCCAATAGCGGGATAGGAACCTACGAGCAGTACTTC. Translation: CASRPNSGIGTYEQYF.

The chain has TRBV20-1 and TRBJ1-4; D is possibly TRBD1 (6 bases). The CDR3 is made up of 16 amino acids. Trimming stripped 0 bases from V and 3 bases from J, with 14 bases between. Germline V gene data show CDR1 as DFQATT and CDR2 as SNEGSKA (reference sequence). The CDR3 bases are TGCAGTGCTAGAGATCTCCCGGGGGCCCCTAATGAAAAACTGTTTTTT. Translated: CSARDLPGAPNEKLFF.

The chain is built from TRBV20-1 and TRBJ2-1; 10 nucleotides line up with TRBD2. V lost 4 bases to trimming and J lost 0 bases; unmatched junction nucleotides: 3. This CDR3 is built from 15 residues. CDR1 and CDR2 (germline): DFQATT, SNEGSKA (reference sequence). CDR3 nucleotides: TGCAGTGCTAACGGACTAGCGGACTCCTACAATGAGCAGTTCTTC. It codes for CSANGLADSYNEQFF.

This chain uses TRBV11-3 with TRBJ2-3; D gene uncertain. The CDR3 spans 13 residues. The germline gives CDR1 SGHNT, CDR2 YENEEA. V was pared by 4 bases and J by 0 bases, with 5 bases between. The CDR3 coding sequence is TGTGCCAGCAGCTATGAGAGCACAGATACGCAGTATTTT. It yields the protein CASSYESTDTQYF. Supplemented by reference TRBV11-3 and TRBJ2-3, the full variable domain reads EAGVVQSPRYKIIEKKQPVAFWCNPISGHNTLYWYLQNLGQGPELLIRYENEEAVDDSQLPKDRFSAERLKGVDSTLKIQPAELGDSAVYLCASSYESTDTQYFGPGTRLTVL.

This clonotype was seen ten or more times. The rearrangement joins TRBV9 to TRBJ2-7; TRBD1 matches 8 bases. J was trimmed by 2 bases and V by 2 bases; bases with no gene match: 3. From germline, CDR1 is SGDLS and CDR2 YYNGEE. CDR3 length: 14 amino acids. CDR3 sequence (DNA): TGTGCCAGCAGCGTCCGACAGGGGCCCTACGAGCAGTACTTC. Translating gives CASSVRQGPYEQYF. Combining the CDR3 with reference TRBV9 and TRBJ2-7 gives the whole variable domain DSGVTQTPKHLITATGQRVTLRCSPRSGDLSVYWYQQSLDQGLQFLIQYYNGEERAKGNILERFSAQQFPDLHSELNLSSLELGDSALYFCASSVRQGPYEQYFGPGTRLTVT.

This rearrangement joins TRBV20-1 to TRBJ1-1; TRBD1 might be the D (5 bases). CDR3 length: 13 residues. Germline V CDR1 and CDR2: DFQATT, SNEGSKA (reference sequence). V lost 4 bases, J lost 3 bases, and 12 bases lay in between. The CDR3 is CSANQGGDTEAFF. As DNA, the CDR3 is TGCAGTGCTAATCAGGGTGGGGACACTGAAGCTTTCTTT.

This clonotype was seen repeatedly, ten times or more. V is TRBV7-2 and J is TRBJ2-6, with D uncertain. The germline V gene encodes CDR1 SGHTA and CDR2 FQGNSA. The CDR3 covers 13 residues. V lost 7 bases and J lost 4, with 8 bases in between. As DNA, the CDR3 is TGTGCCAGCACCTCTGCAGGGGCCAACGTCCTGACTTTC. Translating gives CASTSAGANVLTF.

Ten or more counts support this clonotype. The V call is TRBV12-3 or TRBV12-4, the J call TRBJ2-7; a possible D gene is TRBD2 (6 bases). The CDR3 sequence is 14 residues long. V lost 2 bases and J 0 bases, leaving 8 bases between the germline ends. The DNA for the CDR3 is TGTGCCAGCAGTTTATACGGGAGCTCCTACGAGCAGTACTTC. Translation: CASSLYGSSYEQYF.

The sample holds many counts of this clonotype. The CDR3, as DNA: TGTGCCATCAGTGAGTCCCGGACTAGCGGGCCCCGGGAGCTGTTTTTT. It encodes CAISESRTSGPRELFF. J is TRBJ2-2 and V is TRBV10-3; the match to TRBD2 covers 11 bases. The J segment lost 9 bases and the V segment lost 0 bases, leaving 6 bases of the junction unmatched. CDR1 and CDR2 (germline): ENHRY, SYGVKD. This CDR3 region has 16 residues.

The chain recombines TRBV11-2 with TRBJ2-3; D uncertain. The CDR3 is 15 amino acids. With 1 base removed from V and 6 bases from J, the gap between germline ends came to 14 bases. Germline-derived CDR1 and CDR2 are SGHAT and FQNNGV. CDR3 sequence reads: CASSLGAVIGDTQYF. DNA of the CDR3: TGTGCCAGCAGCTTAGGGGCAGTCATAGGGGATACGCAGTATTTT. Variable domain in full (rest from reference TRBV11-2 and TRBJ2-3): EAGVAQSPRYKIIEKRQSVAFWCNPISGHATLYWYQQILGQGPKLLIQFQNNGVVDDSQLPKDRFSAERLKGVDSTLKIQPAKLEDSAVYLCASSLGAVIGDTQYFGPGTRLTVL.

CDR3 sequence reads: CASSLGSWQTEAFF. The CDR3 coding sequence is TGTGCCAGCAGCCTAGGGTCCTGGCAGACTGAAGCTTTCTTT. The chain recombines TRBV7-8 with TRBJ1-1; D unresolved. This CDR3 is 14 amino acids long. Trimming left V 5 bases short and J 5 bases short, with 15 bases between. The germline CDR1 and CDR2 sequences are SGHVS and FQNEAQ.

In this sample, this clonotype turned up many times. The genes are TRBV12-3 or TRBV12-4 and TRBJ2-7; 9 bases are shared with TRBD1. The J segment lost 7 bases and the V segment lost 6 bases, leaving 7 bases of the junction unmatched. The CDR3 sequence is 13 residues long. This CDR3 reads CASREGQGWEQYF. CDR3 nucleotide sequence: TGTGCCAGCAGAGAGGGACAGGGCTGGGAGCAGTACTTC.

This clonotype was seen a few times. The chain employs TRBV6-1 and TRBJ2-3, with unresolved D. Germline-derived CDR1 and CDR2 are MNHNS and SASEGT. Trimming cost V 0 bases and J 6 bases, with 13 bases left between them. The CDR3 contains 15 residues. The CDR3 sequence is CASSEAGSLRDTQYF. The DNA of the CDR3 is TGTGCCAGCAGTGAAGCGGGGTCTCTCAGGGATACGCAGTATTTT.